A selection of T cell receptor beta chains follows, all from one sample in a study of cytomegalovirus exposure and HLA in healthy donors. The table came from immunoSEQ multiplex PCR; TCRdb's copy has only in-frame clones and leaves some out. Of about 120,000 clones in the sample, about 8.6% were seen once. Sequenced: PBMCs. The receptors were sampled from a middle-aged woman in good health and CMV-seropositive. Each CDR3 is given with its conserved first and last residue.

J gene	V gene	CDR3 protein
TRBJ1-1	TRBV14	CASSQERGTEAFF
TRBJ2-7	TRBV14	CASSPRTGGSYEQYF
TRBJ2-2	TRBV5-1	CASSPPTGGGTGELFF
TRBJ2-7	TRBV7-8	CASSPRTETTYEQYF
TRBJ2-1	TRBV4-1	CASSQGLAGLTEQFF
TRBJ1-1	TRBV10-3	CAISERGNTEAFF
TRBJ1-1	TRBV19	CASSGDRVTTEAFF
TRBJ2-7	TRBV5-1	CASSQGAYEQYF
TRBJ1-1	TRBV7-8	CASSFGTLAMNTEAFF
TRBJ2-7	TRBV2	CASSEALASGSEQYF
TRBJ1-1	TRBV5-1	CASSTTGPAQTEAFF
TRBJ1-2	TRBV2	CASTERGTGANYGYTF
TRBJ1-4	TRBV5-1	CASSFNPGQGNEKLFF
TRBJ1-5	TRBV27	CASSLTGNQPQHF
TRBJ1-2	TRBV5-4	CASSYDRGYGYTF
TRBJ1-1	TRBV6-6	CASSPPGGAGTEAFF
TRBJ2-7	TRBV7-6	CASSLVTGRDYEQYF
TRBJ2-2	TRBV7-9	CASRQDVNTGELFF
TRBJ1-3	TRBV7-9	CASSLGLSSGNTIYF
TRBJ2-3	TRBV9	CASSGEGGTDTQYF
TRBJ2-5	TRBV4-2	CASSQGVAGGKETQYF
TRBJ1-2	TRBV10-3	CAISHEGRFLYTF
TRBJ2-3	TRBV30	CAWSGAGSTDTQYF
TRBJ2-7	TRBV6-5	CASSPDRDYEQYF
TRBJ2-1	TRBV5-4	CASRVQGSSYNEQFF
TRBJ2-1	TRBV27	CASSPLRGAIHEQFF
TRBJ2-7	TRBV5-4	CASSRVDQTKISYEQYF
TRBJ2-7	TRBV19	CASSMGTGAYEQYF
TRBJ2-7	TRBV4-1	CASSVSGGTKYF
TRBJ2-7	TRBV7-9	CASSSMGQGVLGHEQYF
TRBJ2-7	TRBV10-3	CAIAKPDSNSYEQYF
TRBJ1-4	TRBV9	CASSVETGGIGKLFF
TRBJ1-3	TRBV7-2	CASSWTGGRNTIYF
TRBJ1-4	TRBV5-1	CASSSQSVGDEKLFF
-	TRBV5-1	CASSPGARTYEQYF
TRBJ1-4	TRBV27	CASSPPGAGRNEKLFF
TRBJ1-2	TRBV4-2	CASSREFVSYGYTF
TRBJ1-2	TRBV18	CASSPDRANYGYTF
TRBJ2-2	TRBV19	CATGQGATTGELFF
TRBJ2-1	TRBV12-5	CASGLVRTSGGSNEQFF
TRBJ1-2	TRBV28	CATMTGATYGYTF
TRBJ2-5	TRBV6-5	CASRPAGSETQYF
TRBJ1-2	TRBV7-9	CASSLMAGGGYTF
TRBJ2-5	TRBV6-1	CAPLRGQETQYF
TRBJ1-2	TRBV19	CASTRGNLRYGYTF
TRBJ1-3	TRBV5-4	CASSPRPGTFSGNTIYF
TRBJ2-1	TRBV10-3	CAISESRGTYNEQFF
TRBJ2-2	TRBV5-1	CASRGASAGELFF
TRBJ1-1	TRBV18	CASSPRRLSTGSTEAFF
TRBJ2-7	TRBV25-1	CASTQRGRSNEQYF
TRBJ2-4	TRBV4-1	CASSRGPTGENIQYF
TRBJ1-5	TRBV19	CASSISTGTIGSNQPQHF